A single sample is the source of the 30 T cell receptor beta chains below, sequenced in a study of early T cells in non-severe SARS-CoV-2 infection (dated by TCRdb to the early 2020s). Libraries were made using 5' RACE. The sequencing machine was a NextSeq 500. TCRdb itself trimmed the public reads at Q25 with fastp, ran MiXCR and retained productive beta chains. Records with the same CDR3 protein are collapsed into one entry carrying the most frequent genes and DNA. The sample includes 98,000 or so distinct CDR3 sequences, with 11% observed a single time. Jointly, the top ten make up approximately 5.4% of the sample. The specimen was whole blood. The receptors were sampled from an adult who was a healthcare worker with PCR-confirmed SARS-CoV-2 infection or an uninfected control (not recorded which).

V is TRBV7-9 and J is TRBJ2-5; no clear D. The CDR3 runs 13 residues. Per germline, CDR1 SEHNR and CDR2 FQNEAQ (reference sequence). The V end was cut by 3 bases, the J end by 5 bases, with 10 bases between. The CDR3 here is CASSFSEMETQYF. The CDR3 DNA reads TGTGCCAGCAGCTTTAGTGAGATGGAGACCCAGTACTTC. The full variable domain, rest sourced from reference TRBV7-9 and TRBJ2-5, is DTGVSQNPRHKITKRGQNVTFRCDPISEHNRLYWYRQTLGQGPEFLTYFQNEAQLEKSRLLSDRFSAERPKGSFSTLEIQRTEQGDSAMYLCASSFSEMETQYFGPGTRLLVL.

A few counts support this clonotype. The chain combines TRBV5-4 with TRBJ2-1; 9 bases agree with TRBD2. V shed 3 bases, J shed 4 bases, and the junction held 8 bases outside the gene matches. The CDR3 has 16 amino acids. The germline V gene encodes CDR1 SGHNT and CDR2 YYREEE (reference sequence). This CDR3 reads CASSSGSREGYNEQFF. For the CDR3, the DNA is TGTGCCAGCAGCTCTGGGTCGCGGGAGGGGTACAATGAGCAGTTCTTC.

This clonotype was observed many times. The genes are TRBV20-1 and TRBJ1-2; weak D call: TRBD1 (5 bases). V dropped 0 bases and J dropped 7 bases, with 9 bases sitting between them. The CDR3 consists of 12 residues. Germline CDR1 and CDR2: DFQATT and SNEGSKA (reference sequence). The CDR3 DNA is TGCAGTGCTAGAGACAGGGCGGGTGGCTACACCTTC. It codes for CSARDRAGGYTF.

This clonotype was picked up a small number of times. The CDR3 loop is CASSLSEGYGYTF. The CDR3, as DNA: TGTGCCAGCAGTTTGTCAGAGGGCTATGGCTACACCTTC. The chain has TRBV28 and TRBJ1-2; D uncertain. The germline CDR1 and CDR2 sequences are MDHEN and SYDVKM. V was clipped by 3 bases and J by 4 bases, with 9 bases between them. The CDR3 consists of 13 residues.

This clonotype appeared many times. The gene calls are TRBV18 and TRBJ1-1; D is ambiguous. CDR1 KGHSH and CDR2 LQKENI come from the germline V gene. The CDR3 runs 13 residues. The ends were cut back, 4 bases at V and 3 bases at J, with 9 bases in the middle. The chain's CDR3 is CASSQRVDTEAFF. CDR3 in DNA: TGTGCCAGCTCACAGAGGGTAGACACTGAAGCTTTCTTT. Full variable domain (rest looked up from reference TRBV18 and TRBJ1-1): NAGVMQNPRHLVRRRGQEARLRCSPMKGHSHVYWYRQLPEEGLKFMVYLQKENIIDESGMPKERFSAEFPKEGPSILRIQQVVRGDSAAYFCASSQRVDTEAFFGQGTRLTVV.

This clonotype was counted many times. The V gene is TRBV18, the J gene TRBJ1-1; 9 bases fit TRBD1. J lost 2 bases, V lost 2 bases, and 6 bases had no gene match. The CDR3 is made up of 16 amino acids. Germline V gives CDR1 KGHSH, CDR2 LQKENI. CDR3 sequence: CASSPGTGIFNTEAFF. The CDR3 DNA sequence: TGTGCCAGCTCACCAGGGACAGGGATTTTTAACACTGAAGCTTTCTTT.

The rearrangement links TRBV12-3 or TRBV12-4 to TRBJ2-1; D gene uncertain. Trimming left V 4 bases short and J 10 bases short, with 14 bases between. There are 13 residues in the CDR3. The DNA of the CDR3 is TGTGCCAGCAGTTCCGGACGGCCTGGAGAGCAGTTCTTC. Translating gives CASSSGRPGEQFF.

As DNA, the CDR3 is TGTGCCAGCAGCCGAGCGGGGGGGCGGCCAGATACGCAGTATTTT. This codes for CASSRAGGRPDTQYF. V usage is TRBV27 and J usage is TRBJ2-3, with 10 bases identical to TRBD2. V lost 6 bases to trimming and J lost 4 bases; unmatched junction nucleotides: 7. The CDR3 contains 15 residues. Germline values: CDR1 MNHEY, CDR2 SMNVEV (reference sequence).

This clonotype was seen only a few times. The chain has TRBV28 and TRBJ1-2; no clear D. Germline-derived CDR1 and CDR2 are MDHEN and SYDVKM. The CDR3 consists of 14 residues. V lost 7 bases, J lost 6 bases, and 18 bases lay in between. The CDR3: CASIIPGILNGYTF. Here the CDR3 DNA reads TGTGCCAGCATCATCCCGGGGATCCTAAATGGCTACACCTTC.

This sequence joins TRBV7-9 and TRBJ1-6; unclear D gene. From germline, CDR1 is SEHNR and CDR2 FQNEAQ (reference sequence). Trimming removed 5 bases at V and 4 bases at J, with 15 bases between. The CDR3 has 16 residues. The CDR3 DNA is TGTGCCAGCAGCCCGGGCCCGAGGGAATATAATTCACCCCTCCACTTT. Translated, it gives CASSPGPREYNSPLHF.

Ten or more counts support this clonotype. The CDR3 loop is CASRVGFSDEKLFF. Written as DNA, the CDR3 is TGTGCCAGTAGGGTGGGTTTCAGCGACGAAAAACTGTTTTTT. V usage is TRBV19 and J usage is TRBJ1-4; D remains ambiguous. The germline V gene has CDR1 LNHDA and CDR2 SQIVND (reference sequence). V lost 6 bases and J lost 8, with 16 bases in between. The CDR3 covers 14 residues.

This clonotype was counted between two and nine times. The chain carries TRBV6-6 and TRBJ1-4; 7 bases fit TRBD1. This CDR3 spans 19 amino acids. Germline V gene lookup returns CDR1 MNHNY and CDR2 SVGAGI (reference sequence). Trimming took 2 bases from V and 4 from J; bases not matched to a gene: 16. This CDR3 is CASSYPRKYLTGSNEKLFF. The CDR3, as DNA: TGTGCCAGCAGTTACCCCCGGAAATACCTGACAGGGAGTAATGAAAAACTGTTTTTT.

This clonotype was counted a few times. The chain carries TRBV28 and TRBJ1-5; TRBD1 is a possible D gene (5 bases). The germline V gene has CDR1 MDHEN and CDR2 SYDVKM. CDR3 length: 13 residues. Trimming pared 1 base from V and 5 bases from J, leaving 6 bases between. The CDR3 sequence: CASSLFRDQPQHF. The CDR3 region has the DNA TGTGCCAGCAGTTTATTCAGGGATCAGCCCCAGCATTTT. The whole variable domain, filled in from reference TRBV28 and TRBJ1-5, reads DVKVTQSSRYLVKRTGEKVFLECVQDMDHENMFWYRQDPGLGLRLIYFSYDVKMKEKGDIPEGYSVSREKKERFSLILESASTNQTSMYLCASSLFRDQPQHFGDGTRLSIL.

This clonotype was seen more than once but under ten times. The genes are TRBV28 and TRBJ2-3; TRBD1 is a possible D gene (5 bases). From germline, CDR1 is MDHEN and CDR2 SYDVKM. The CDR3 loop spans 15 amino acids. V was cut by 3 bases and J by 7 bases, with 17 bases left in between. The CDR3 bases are TGTGCCAGCAGTTTCCTGGCCAGGGCCCAACATACGCAGTATTTT. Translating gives CASSFLARAQHTQYF.

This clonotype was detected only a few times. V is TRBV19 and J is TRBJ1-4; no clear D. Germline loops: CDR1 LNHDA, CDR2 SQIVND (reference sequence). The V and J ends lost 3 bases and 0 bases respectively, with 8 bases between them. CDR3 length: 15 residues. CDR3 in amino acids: CASSMRYATNEKLFF. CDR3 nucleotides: TGTGCCAGTAGTATGCGCTATGCAACTAATGAAAAACTGTTTTTT.

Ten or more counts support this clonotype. DNA of the CDR3: TGTGCCAGCAGCGTAGCTTCAGATACGCAGTATTTT. It translates to CASSVASDTQYF. The V and J genes are TRBV9 and TRBJ2-3, with no clear D. The length of the CDR3 is 12 residues. The V gene's germline CDR1 is SGDLS and CDR2 YYNGEE. V gave up 0 bases and J gave up 4 bases, with 3 bases separating them.

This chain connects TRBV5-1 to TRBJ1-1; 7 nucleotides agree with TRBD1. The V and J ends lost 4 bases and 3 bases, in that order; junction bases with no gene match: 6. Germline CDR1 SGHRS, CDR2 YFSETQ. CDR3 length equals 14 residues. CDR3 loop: CASSTYRGDTEAFF. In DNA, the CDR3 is TGCGCCAGCAGCACCTACAGGGGTGACACTGAAGCTTTCTTT. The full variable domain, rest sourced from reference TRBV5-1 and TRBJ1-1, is KAGVTQTPRYLIKTRGQQVTLSCSPISGHRSVSWYQQTPGQGLQFLFEYFSETQRNKGNFPGRFSGRQFSNSRSEMNVSTLELGDSALYLCASSTYRGDTEAFFGQGTRLTVV.

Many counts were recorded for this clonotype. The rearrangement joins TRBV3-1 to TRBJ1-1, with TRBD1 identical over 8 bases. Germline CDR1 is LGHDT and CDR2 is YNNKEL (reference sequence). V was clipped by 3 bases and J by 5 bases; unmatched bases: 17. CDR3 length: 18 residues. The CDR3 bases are TGTGCCAGCAGCCACCTATGGATCCGGACAGGGTTGATGACTGAAGCTTTCTTT. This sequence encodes CASSHLWIRTGLMTEAFF.

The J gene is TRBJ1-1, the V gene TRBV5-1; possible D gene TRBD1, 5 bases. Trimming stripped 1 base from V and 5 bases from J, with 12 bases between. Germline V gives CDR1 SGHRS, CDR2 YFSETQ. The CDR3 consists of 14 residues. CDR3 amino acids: CASSLQGMGTEAFF. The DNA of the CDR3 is TGCGCCAGCAGCTTGCAGGGAATGGGGACTGAAGCTTTCTTT.

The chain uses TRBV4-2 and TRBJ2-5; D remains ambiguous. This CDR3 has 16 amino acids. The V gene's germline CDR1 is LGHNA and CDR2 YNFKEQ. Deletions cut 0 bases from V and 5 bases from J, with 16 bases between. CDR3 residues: CASSQDSYGMGETQYF. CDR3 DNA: TGTGCCAGCAGCCAAGATTCTTATGGGATGGGGGAGACCCAGTACTTC.

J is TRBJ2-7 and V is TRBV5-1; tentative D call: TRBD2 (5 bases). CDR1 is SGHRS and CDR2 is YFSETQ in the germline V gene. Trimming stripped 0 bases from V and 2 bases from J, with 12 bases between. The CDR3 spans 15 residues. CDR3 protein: CASSLGSRGTYEQYF. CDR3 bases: TGCGCCAGCAGCTTGGGGAGCCGAGGGACCTACGAGCAGTACTTC.

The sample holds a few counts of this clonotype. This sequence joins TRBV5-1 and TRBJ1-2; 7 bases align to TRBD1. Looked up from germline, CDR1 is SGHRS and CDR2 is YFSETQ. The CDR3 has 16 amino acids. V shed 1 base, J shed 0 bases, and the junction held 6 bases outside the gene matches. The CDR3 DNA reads TGCGCCAGCAGCTTGACAGGGGCTCCGGCTAACTATGGCTACACCTTC. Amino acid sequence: CASSLTGAPANYGYTF.

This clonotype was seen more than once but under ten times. CDR3 bases: TGTGCCAGCAGTTACACCATGTCGACAGGGAAGGGCGAGCAGTACTTC. Translating gives CASSYTMSTGKGEQYF. The V and J genes are TRBV6-5 and TRBJ2-7, with TRBD1 matching 7 bases. With 2 bases clipped from V and 6 bases from J, the junction kept 13 bases outside the gene matches. Germline CDR1 reads MNHEY; CDR2 reads SVGAGI. The CDR3 spans 16 residues.

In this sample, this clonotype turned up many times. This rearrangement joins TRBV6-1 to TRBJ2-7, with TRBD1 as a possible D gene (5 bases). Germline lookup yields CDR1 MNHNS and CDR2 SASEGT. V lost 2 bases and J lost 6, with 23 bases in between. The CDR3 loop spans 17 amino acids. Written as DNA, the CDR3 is TGTGCCAGCAGTGAATTAACTCCACGACAGTCACCTGCCGAGCAGTACTTC. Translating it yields CASSELTPRQSPAEQYF.

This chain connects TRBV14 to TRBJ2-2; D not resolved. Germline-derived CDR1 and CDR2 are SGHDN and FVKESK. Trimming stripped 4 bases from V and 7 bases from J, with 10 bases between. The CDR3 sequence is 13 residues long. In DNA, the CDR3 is TGTGCCAGCAGCCCTTCCCAGGTCGGGGAGCTGTTTTTT. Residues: CASSPSQVGELFF. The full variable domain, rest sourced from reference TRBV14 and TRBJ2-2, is EAGVTQFPSHSVIEKGQTVTLRCDPISGHDNLYWYRRVMGKEIKFLLHFVKESKQDESGMPNNRFLAERTGGTYSTLKVQPAELEDSGVYFCASSPSQVGELFFGEGSRLTVL.

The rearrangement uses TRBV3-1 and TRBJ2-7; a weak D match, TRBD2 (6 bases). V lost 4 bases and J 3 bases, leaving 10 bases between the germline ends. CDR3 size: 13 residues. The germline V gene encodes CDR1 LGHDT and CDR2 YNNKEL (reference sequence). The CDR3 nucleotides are TGTGCCAGCAGCCGCTTGGGAGGCTACGAGCAGTACTTC. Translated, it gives CASSRLGGYEQYF.

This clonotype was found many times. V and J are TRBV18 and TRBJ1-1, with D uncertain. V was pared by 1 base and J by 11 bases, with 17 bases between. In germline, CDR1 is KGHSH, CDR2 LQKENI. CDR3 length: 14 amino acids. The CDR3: CASSPRSGEGAAFF. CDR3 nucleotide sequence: TGTGCCAGCTCACCACGCTCGGGTGAAGGAGCGGCTTTCTTT.

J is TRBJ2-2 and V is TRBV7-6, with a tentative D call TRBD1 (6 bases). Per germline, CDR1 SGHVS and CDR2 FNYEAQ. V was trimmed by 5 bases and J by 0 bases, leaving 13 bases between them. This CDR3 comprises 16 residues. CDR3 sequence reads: CASSIWTAANTGELFF. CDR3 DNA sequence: TGTGCCAGCAGCATCTGGACAGCGGCGAACACCGGGGAGCTGTTTTTT.

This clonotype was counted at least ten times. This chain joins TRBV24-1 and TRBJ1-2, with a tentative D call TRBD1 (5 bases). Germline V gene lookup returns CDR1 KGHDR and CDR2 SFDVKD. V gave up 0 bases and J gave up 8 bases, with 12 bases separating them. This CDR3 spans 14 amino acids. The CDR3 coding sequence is TGTGCCACCAGTGATTTGGGGGGACGGAAAGGCTACACCTTC. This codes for CATSDLGGRKGYTF.

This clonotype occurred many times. The CDR3, as DNA: TGTGCCAGCAGTGATGTTACAGGGAGATGGGATGGCTACACCTTC. Translated, it gives CASSDVTGRWDGYTF. The V and J genes are TRBV6-1 and TRBJ1-2; a possible D gene is TRBD1 (6 bases). CDR3 length: 15 amino acids. Between the trimmed V and J ends, which lost 3 bases and 6 bases, there was a span of 17 bases. The germline V gene has CDR1 MNHNS and CDR2 SASEGT.